This T cell receptor beta chain comes out of a study of T cells expressing NK-cell markers. Background on the study: Sequenced donors, eight in total, included seven who were HCMV-seropositive and one who was seronegative.

General study results and limits: Dominance of the CD3+CD56-NKG2C+ fraction by these clonotypes also held in several donors. Unclear, still, was the HCMV specificity of the expanded NKG2C+ T cell clones.

TCRdb reanalyzed the 5' RACE reads and collapses them to one entry per CDR3 protein, without DNA. The sample has approximately 440,000 distinct CDR3 sequences. Details on this clonotype: Antigen specificity is unknown.

The germline V gene encodes CDR1 SGDLS and CDR2 YYNGEE. The CDR3 has 14 amino acids. The V call is TRBV9, the J call TRBJ2-5; TCRdb lists TRBD2, though no DNA is available to test this call. The sequenced material came from blood T cells: a sorted CD56 or NKG2C T cell subset, CD4+ or CD8+ T cells, or bulk PBMC T cells (not recorded which). The sequence came from a woman aged 50 to 65 in good health. CDR3 sequence: CASSALAAQETQYF.